Reported below is one TCR beta chain. The antigen is unknown. The sample belongs to a study of graft-versus-host responses after intestinal transplantation. Whole-study context: Transplantation in recipients was multivisceral, liver-intestinal, or isolated intestinal. Points from the study as a whole: Allograft graft-versus-host to host-versus-graft clonal ratios ran high in patients with graft-donor T cell macrochimerism.

CDR3 length equals 15 residues. Germline CDR1 reads SGHVS; CDR2 reads FNYEAQ. The J segment lost 5 bases and the V segment lost 5 bases, leaving 8 bases of the junction unmatched. TCRdb keeps only in-frame clones here, not all; method: immunoSEQ multiplex PCR. The data contain over 65,000 clones, 91% of them singletons. The chain carries TRBV7-6 and TRBJ1-1; 10 nucleotides line up with TRBD1. The origin of this receptor is a human donor who was the organ donor for an intestinal transplant. Sequencing was performed on unstimulated CD8+ T cells sorted from spleen or lymph node cells, taken before transplant. DNA for the CDR3: TGTGCCAGCAGCAAACGACAGGGGGCAAATACTGAAGCTTTCTTT. It codes for CASSKRQGANTEAFF.